This T cell receptor (beta chain) comes out of a study of metastatic and nonmetastatic thyroid tumors. Background on the study: For malignant and benign thyroid patients, tumor or nodule tissue and blood were the sources whose repertoires were compared.

No patient had received any treatment before thyroid surgery. In the original processing: The study took CDR3 differences across clinicopathological groups and made a distant-metastasis classifier for papillary thyroid cancer from them. TCRdb called clones again from the PCR reads with MiXCR. For this entry, the V and J calls and clone size follow TCRdb and not the study's own pipeline. The repertoire holds around 52,000 clones, with 25% to 30% as singletons. This clone was seen a handful of times. The target antigen is unknown. The germline CDR1 and CDR2 sequences are MDHEN and SYDVKM. Trimming cost V 7 bases and J 4 bases; bases outside gene matches: 11. The CDR3 loop spans 15 amino acids. Study results and limitations: Malignant tumors reportedly showed significantly higher TCR beta diversity than benign nodules in both blood and tumor.

The clonotype comes from a female donor with papillary thyroid cancer or a benign thyroid nodule (not recorded which). Some clones in this sample may be carry-over from other donors' samples. Sequences were obtained from blood. The chain couples TRBV28 to TRBJ2-7; 9 bases match TRBD1. CDR3 sequence: CASTRYPTGGYEQYF. The CDR3 bases are TGTGCCAGCACCCGATACCCGACAGGGGGATACGAGCAGTACTTC.